This T cell receptor beta chain was recorded in a study of T cell responses to AZD1222 COVID-19 vaccine. The table lists this clone with a count of one. Its specificity is unknown. General study findings and limits: Seropositive AZD1222 recipients at baseline numbered only five to seven. After the peak T cell response, and only then, were repertoires sampled. The reported proportion of spike-specific TCRs targeting unmutated variant regions was nearly half.

The protocol was immunoSEQ multiplex PCR, while the TCRdb copy is restricted to in-frame clones and leaves out a portion. Of 80,000 or so clones detected, 92% appear once; the ten largest clones hold around 4.5%. Germline CDR1 is SGHNT and CDR2 is YYREEE (reference sequence). V was pared by 0 bases and J by 6 bases, with 9 bases between. This CDR3 region has 13 residues. The sample in question was peripheral blood, obtained 28 days after the second AZD1222 dose. The V call is TRBV5-4, the J call TRBJ1-2; possible D gene TRBD1, 5 bases. This receptor was obtained from an adult who received the AZD1222 COVID-19 vaccine. Written as DNA, the CDR3 is TGTGCCAGCAGCTTGGGGGGCGGGGATGGCTACACCTTC. Protein sequence: CASSLGGGDGYTF.